The next 27 T cell receptor beta chains were all read from a single sample in a study of glioma-infiltrating T cells. Using RNA template, CDR3s of TCR alpha and beta were amplified with iRepertoire arm-PCR. TCRdb processed the multiplex PCR reads anew with MiXCR; each CDR3 protein has one entry. The sample includes approximately 120,000 distinct CDR3 sequences, less than 30% of them seen just once. Sequenced material: glioma tissue, nonneoplastic brain tissue, or PBMCs (not recorded which). These receptors were collected from a human donor with low-grade glioma or glioblastoma, undergoing nonglioma brain surgery, or in good health (not recorded which).

This chain joins TRBV6-2 or TRBV6-3 and TRBJ2-1; a weak D match, TRBD1 (7 bases). Germline CDR1 and CDR2: MNHEY and SVGEGT. The CDR3 covers 16 residues. The CDR3 DNA is TGTTCCGGCAGTTACCCCGCAGGGGGGAAAGACAATGAGCAGTTCTTC. This gives the protein CSGSYPAGGKDNEQFF.

The genes are TRBV27 and TRBJ2-7; TRBD2 matches at 14 bases. The CDR3 contains 14 residues. Germline V gene sequence: CDR1 MNHEY, CDR2 SMNVEV (reference sequence). J gave up 4 bases and V 7 bases, and 3 bases lay outside the gene matches. The chain's CDR3 is CASTRTSGRYEQYF. CDR3 nucleotides: TGTGCCAGCACCCGGACTAGCGGGAGGTACGAGCAGTACTTC.

Many counts were recorded for this clonotype. The gene calls are TRBV6-1 and TRBJ2-7, with TRBD1 as a possible D gene (6 bases). V was trimmed by 5 bases and J by 2 bases, leaving 13 bases between them. The CDR3 loop spans 14 amino acids. Germline CDR1 MNHNS, CDR2 SASEGT. Here the CDR3 reads CASSSTGSPYEQYF. In DNA form, the CDR3 reads TGTGCCAGCAGTTCGACAGGTTCCCCCTACGAGCAGTACTTC.

This clonotype was picked up many times. This rearrangement joins TRBV24-1 to TRBJ1-2, with D possibly TRBD1 on 5 matching bases. The CDR3 has 14 amino acids. The germline CDR1 and CDR2 sequences are KGHDR and SFDVKD. The V gene lost 4 bases and the J gene lost 6 bases, with 14 bases spanning the gap. The CDR3 DNA reads as TGTGCCACCAGTGACTCCAGGGTTATTAATGGCTACACCTTC. Translated, it gives CATSDSRVINGYTF.

Points on this clonotype: This may be a read error: a much more frequent sequence differs by one nucleotide. This chain links TRBV29-1 with TRBJ2-5; 7 bases align to TRBD2. The junction had 8 bases not matched to a gene; V was cut back by 3 bases and J by 4 bases. This CDR3 has 14 amino acids. CDR1 and CDR2 from the germline V gene are SQVTM and ANQGSEA. In DNA form, the CDR3 reads TGCAGCGTTGATAAAGCGGGGCTAGCAGAGACCCAGTACTTC. It translates to CSVDKAGLAETQYF.

This clonotype has more than one count but fewer than ten. The chain links TRBV29-1 to TRBJ2-7; D is ambiguous. Trimming stripped 4 bases from V and 0 bases from J, with 13 bases between. Germline V gene data show CDR1 as SQVTM and CDR2 as ANQGSEA. The CDR3 extends over 14 amino acids. The CDR3 loop reads CSVVNSYYSYEQYF. The CDR3 bases are TGCAGCGTTGTGAACAGCTATTACTCCTACGAGCAGTACTTC.

This clonotype was seen a handful of times. This chain joins TRBV7-2 and TRBJ2-7, with TRBD1 as a possible D gene (6 bases). The V gene's germline CDR1 is SGHTA and CDR2 FQGNSA. Trimming cost V 6 bases and J 3 bases, with 15 bases left between them. The length of the CDR3 is 14 residues. Here the CDR3 DNA reads TGTGCCAGCAGTAGAGGGGGAGCTTTCTACGAGCAGTACTTC. It is translated as CASSRGGAFYEQYF.

The rearrangement links TRBV29-1 to TRBJ1-2; no definite D call. Trimming stripped 0 bases from V and 0 bases from J, with 5 bases between. CDR1 SQVTM and CDR2 ANQGSEA come from the germline V gene. This CDR3 has 13 residues. The CDR3 DNA reads TGCAGCGTTGAAGAAGAGGCTAACTATGGCTACACCTTC. This translates into CSVEEEANYGYTF.

The rearrangement links TRBV29-1 to TRBJ2-7, with 11 nucleotides matching TRBD2. CDR1 and CDR2 (germline): SQVTM, ANQGSEA. V was clipped by 1 base and J by 1 base; unmatched bases: 12. This CDR3 contains 18 residues. The CDR3 sequence: CSVEGTRTSGPLSYEQYF. The CDR3 DNA reads TGCAGCGTTGAAGGAACGCGGACTAGCGGGCCCTTATCCTACGAGCAGTACTTC.

The rearrangement joins TRBV11-2 to TRBJ2-7, with 7 bases matching TRBD2. The germline V gene has CDR1 SGHAT and CDR2 FQNNGV. This CDR3 has 16 residues. V dropped 5 bases and J dropped 1; count of bases not matched to a gene: 11. The CDR3 reads CASSPFIQRGSYEQYF. As DNA, the CDR3 is TGTGCCAGCAGCCCCTTTATTCAGCGGGGATCCTACGAGCAGTACTTC.

This clonotype has more than one count but fewer than ten. The chain has TRBV5-6 and TRBJ1-5; the match to TRBD1 covers 9 bases. Germline V gives CDR1 SGHDT, CDR2 YYEEEE. J gave up 3 bases and V 3 bases, and 4 bases lay outside the gene matches. The length of the CDR3 is 15 residues. This chain's CDR3 is CASSWRDRDNQPQHF. For the CDR3, the DNA is TGTGCCAGCAGCTGGAGGGACAGGGACAATCAGCCCCAGCATTTT. The variable domain in full, with the rest retrieved from reference TRBV5-6 and TRBJ1-5, is DAGVTQSPTHLIKTRGQQVTLRCSPKSGHDTVSWYQQALGQGPQFIFQYYEEEERQRGNFPDRFSGHQFPNYSSELNVNALLLGDSALYLCASSWRDRDNQPQHFGDGTRLSIL.

This clonotype was found many times. The CDR3 is CSANQGQPAGGYTF. As DNA, the CDR3 is TGCAGTGCTAACCAGGGACAGCCGGCTGGTGGCTACACCTTC. This chain joins TRBV20-1 and TRBJ1-2; 7 bases align to TRBD1. Germline V gives CDR1 DFQATT, CDR2 SNEGSKA (reference sequence). This CDR3 region has 14 residues. V gave up 4 bases and J gave up 7 bases; unmatched junction bases: 12.

This clonotype appeared many times. The chain has TRBV29-1 and TRBJ1-1; TRBD1 might be the D (6 bases). The CDR3 loop spans 11 amino acids. CDR1 and CDR2 (germline): SQVTM, ANQGSEA. V lost 4 bases to trimming and J lost 6 bases, with 9 bases between them. The CDR3 here is CSVADRSEAFF. DNA for the CDR3: TGCAGCGTTGCCGACAGGTCTGAAGCTTTCTTT.

The chain uses TRBV5-1 and TRBJ2-3; D might be TRBD2 (7 bases). Between the trimmed V and J ends, which lost 9 bases and 0 bases, there was a span of 20 bases. This CDR3 has 16 amino acids. CDR1 SGHRS and CDR2 YFSETQ come from the germline V gene. The CDR3 loop reads CATQDSRAGSTDTQYF. The CDR3 coding sequence is TGCGCCACCCAGGACAGCCGAGCGGGGAGCACAGATACGCAGTATTTT.

This clonotype was seen repeatedly, ten times or more. The chain uses TRBV15 and TRBJ2-5; no clear D gene. Between the trimmed V and J ends, which lost 1 base and 2 bases, there was a span of 5 bases. Germline CDR1 reads LNHNV; CDR2 reads YYDKDF (reference sequence). The CDR3 is 13 amino acids. CDR3: CATSRAIQETQYF. CDR3 sequence (DNA): TGTGCCACCAGCAGAGCGATACAAGAGACCCAGTACTTC.

The rearrangement uses TRBV5-1 and TRBJ2-1; 8 bases align to TRBD2. The CDR3 runs to 16 residues. CDR1 is SGHRS and CDR2 is YFSETQ in the germline V gene. Trimming cost V 1 base and J 2 bases; bases outside gene matches: 5. The CDR3 DNA is TGCGCCAGCAGCTTGACTCGGGGGGGGGCCTACAATGAGCAGTTCTTC. This codes for CASSLTRGGAYNEQFF.

This clonotype is a singleton in its sample. This clone may be a read error of a much larger clone one base away. The rearrangement uses TRBV14 and TRBJ2-3, with D hard to call. Germline values: CDR1 SGHDN, CDR2 FVKESK. The CDR3 runs to 12 residues. The CDR3 is CASSRLTDTKYF. The CDR3 coding sequence is TGTGCCAGCAGTCGGCTCACAGATACGAAGTATTTT.

Details on this clonotype: This sequence may be a read error, since a much larger clone differs from it by one base. The rearrangement uses TRBV7-2 and TRBJ2-3; 9 nucleotides match TRBD2. This CDR3 contains 15 residues. The germline gives CDR1 SGHTA, CDR2 FQGNSA. With V trimmed by 4 bases and J by 5 bases, 7 bases remained unmatched. As DNA, the CDR3 is TGTGCCAGCAGCTCCGGGACTAGCAGGGTAGATACGCAGTATTTT. As protein: CASSSGTSRVDTQYF.

Comment on this clonotype: A much larger clone is a single base away; this may be a read error. J is TRBJ1-2 and V is TRBV5-4; 11 bases fit TRBD1. The CDR3 has 16 residues. The ends lost 2 bases at V and 3 bases at J; junction bases unmatched: 6. Germline V gene sequence: CDR1 SGHNT, CDR2 YYREEE (reference sequence). CDR3 nucleotide sequence: TGTGCCAGCAGCTTCTCCGGGACAGGGGGGGACTATGGCTACACCTTC. Amino acids: CASSFSGTGGDYGYTF.

The chain couples TRBV11-1 to TRBJ2-7, with 8 bases lining up with TRBD1. Losses at the gene ends were 1 base for V and 1 base for J; bases not matched to a gene: 0. Germline V CDR1 and CDR2: SGHAT, FQDESV (reference sequence). The CDR3 length is 14 residues. The CDR3 coding sequence is TGTGCCAGCAGCTTAGACAGGGGGTCCTACGAGCAGTACTTC. Translated: CASSLDRGSYEQYF.

This clonotype has just a few counts. CDR3 region: CASSLSGAVQPQHF. CDR3 coding DNA: TGCGCCAGCAGCTTGTCGGGGGCCGTTCAGCCCCAGCATTTT. The gene calls are TRBV5-1 and TRBJ1-5; possibly TRBD1 for D (6 bases). The CDR3 contains 14 residues. Germline V gene lookup returns CDR1 SGHRS and CDR2 YFSETQ. V was shortened by 1 base and J by 6 bases, with 11 bases between the two germline ends.

A remark on this clonotype: Possible read error: a much larger clone is one base away. The rearrangement links TRBV6-4 to TRBJ1-1; possible D gene TRBD1, 6 bases. This CDR3 contains 15 residues. In germline, CDR1 is MRHNA, CDR2 SNTAGT. The CDR3 sequence: CASRRRDTLNTEAYF. CDR3 nucleotides: TGTGCCAGCAGAAGACGGGACACCCTGAACACTGAAGCTTACTTT.

This clonotype was detected many times. V is TRBV18 and J is TRBJ1-2; 9 bases are shared with TRBD1. The germline V gene has CDR1 KGHSH and CDR2 LQKENI. The CDR3 has 16 residues. With V trimmed by 3 bases and J by 3 bases, 8 bases remained unmatched. The CDR3, as DNA: TGTGCCAGCTCACCGGGACAGGGACCGGCGTACTATGGCTACACCTTC. Translation gives CASSPGQGPAYYGYTF.

This clonotype appeared a few times. The V call is TRBV19, the J call TRBJ1-5, with D possibly being TRBD1 (5 bases). Germline assignment: CDR1 LNHDA and CDR2 SQIVND (reference sequence). The CDR3 sequence is 11 residues long. V lost 9 bases to trimming and J lost 9 bases, with 12 bases between them. This chain's CDR3 is CASGYGGPQHF. DNA for the CDR3: TGTGCCAGCGGGTACGGGGGGCCCCAGCATTTT.

This clonotype was seen many times. The chain carries TRBV27 and TRBJ1-2; a weak D match, TRBD1 (5 bases). This CDR3 has 12 amino acids. Germline lookup yields CDR1 MNHEY and CDR2 SMNVEV (reference sequence). V was pared by 6 bases and J by 10 bases, with 15 bases between. CDR3 sequence: CASRRPRGDYTF. DNA for the CDR3: TGTGCCAGCAGACGACCAAGGGGTGACTACACCTTC.

This clonotype was seen many times. The genes are TRBV12-3 or TRBV12-4 and TRBJ1-2; D not resolved. The CDR3 totals 13 residues. The V end lost 3 bases, the J end lost 5 bases, and 10 bases lay between the germline ends. Here the CDR3 reads CASSFRQEYGYTF. The CDR3 nucleotides read TGTGCCAGCAGTTTTAGACAAGAGTATGGCTACACCTTC.

In its sample, this clonotype was seen many times. This rearrangement joins TRBV28 to TRBJ1-1; the match to TRBD1 covers 8 bases. Looked up from germline, CDR1 is MDHEN and CDR2 is SYDVKM. The CDR3 totals 15 residues. After removal of 5 bases from V and 8 bases from J, the junction contained 13 bases not matched to a gene. CDR3 DNA: TGTGCCAGCAGTCCCTCGTGGACAGGGACGGCGGAAGCTTTCTTT. This sequence encodes CASSPSWTGTAEAFF.